What follows are 14 T cell receptor beta chains derived from one specimen sequenced in a study of blood T cell repertoires in COVID-19. Repertoires were generated with immunoSEQ multiplex PCR, while TCRdb's copy carries only in-frame clones and drops some. This table has a few hundred thousand clones, about 86% appearing once. Sample: PBMCs or T cells enriched from blood (not recorded which). The origin of the receptors is a man aged 50 or older who had recovered from COVID-19.

This clone was recorded at least ten times. The identical CDR3 is also encoded by other nucleotide sequences in the sample. V is TRBV10-1 and J is TRBJ1-1; TRBD1 aligns across 8 bases. The germline CDR1 and CDR2 sequences are WNHNN and SYGVQD (reference sequence). The CDR3 is 14 residues long. The V segment lost 4 bases and the J segment 2 bases; nucleotides outside the gene matches: 3. The CDR3 is CASSGGTGNTEAFF. The CDR3 DNA is TGCGCCAGCAGTGGGGGGACAGGTAACACTGAAGCTTTCTTT.

The gene calls are TRBV7-3 and TRBJ2-3; no definite D call. Trimming left V 3 bases short and J 3 bases short, with 13 bases between. Germline V gene data show CDR1 as SGHTA and CDR2 as FQGTGA. This CDR3 is 15 amino acids long. The CDR3 region has the DNA TGTGCCAGCAGCTTGAGTAGCTCCCAAACAGATACGCAGTATTTT. Translated, it gives CASSLSSSQTDTQYF.

In DNA form, the CDR3 reads TGTGCCAGCAGCCTAAGTACTAGCGAACAGGAGCAGTTCTTC. Translating gives CASSLSTSEQEQFF. The rearrangement links TRBV9 to TRBJ2-1, with TRBD2 matching 7 bases. CDR3 length: 14 residues. The germline CDR1 and CDR2 sequences are SGDLS and YYNGEE. The junction had 11 bases not matched to a gene; V was cut back by 4 bases and J by 10 bases.

This rearrangement joins TRBV29-1 to TRBJ2-3, with D possibly matching TRBD1 (5 bases). Between the trimmed V and J ends, which lost 2 bases and 8 bases, there was a span of 11 bases. This CDR3 has 12 residues. Germline loops: CDR1 SQVTM, CDR2 ANQGSEA. CDR3 nucleotide sequence: TGCAGCGTTGAATGGGCTAGGGGTACGCAGTATTTT. Translated, it gives CSVEWARGTQYF.

This clone occurred once. The chain combines TRBV7-6 with TRBJ1-4, with 8 bases lining up with TRBD1. The CDR3 runs 15 residues. V dropped 5 bases and J dropped 7; count of bases not matched to a gene: 9. CDR1 SGHVS and CDR2 FNYEAQ come from the germline V gene. The DNA of the CDR3 is TGTGCCAGCAGCCTGGCAGGGGGCGGTGGTGAAAAACTGTTTTTT. This translates into CASSLAGGGGEKLFF.

A single count supports this clone. The chain has TRBV15 and TRBJ2-6; TRBD2 matches at 7 bases. The CDR3 loop spans 16 amino acids. The V and J ends lost 0 bases and 9 bases, in that order; junction bases with no gene match: 8. Germline V CDR1 and CDR2: LNHNV, YYDKDF (reference sequence). The CDR3 loop is CATSRDRWEGFNVLTF. The DNA of the CDR3 is TGTGCCACCAGCAGAGATCGGTGGGAGGGCTTCAACGTCCTGACTTTC.

This chain connects TRBV28 to TRBJ1-1, with a tentative D call TRBD1 (5 bases). The length of the CDR3 is 13 residues. The germline CDR1 and CDR2 sequences are MDHEN and SYDVKM. V dropped 6 bases and J dropped 5 bases, with 13 bases sitting between them. The CDR3 sequence is CASSPRGGTEAFF. The CDR3 bases are TGTGCCAGCAGCCCTCGGGGGGGAACTGAAGCTTTCTTT.

This clone was seen repeatedly, ten times or more. CDR3 bases: TGTGCCAGCATCCTAGACAGATTTAACTATGGCTACACCTTC. It specifies CASILDRFNYGYTF. The rearrangement joins TRBV2 to TRBJ1-2, with D possibly matching TRBD1 (5 bases). The V gene's germline CDR1 is SNHLY and CDR2 FYNNEI. Trimming left V 7 bases short and J 1 base short, with 13 bases between. This CDR3 region has 14 residues.

The chain employs TRBV29-1 and TRBJ1-3, with D perhaps matching TRBD1 (5 bases). This CDR3 comprises 13 residues. Trimming shortened V by 6 bases and J by 3 bases, and 12 bases separated the two germline ends. Germline V gene sequence: CDR1 SQVTM, CDR2 ANQGSEA. In DNA form, the CDR3 reads TGCAGCGTGCGGCCCCAGGGTGGAAACACCATATATTTT. Translation gives CSVRPQGGNTIYF.

The chain combines TRBV11-3 with TRBJ2-1; the match to TRBD2 covers 7 bases. The CDR3 is made up of 16 amino acids. With 5 bases clipped from V and 9 bases from J, the junction kept 16 bases outside the gene matches. Per germline, CDR1 SGHNT and CDR2 YENEEA. CDR3 amino acids: CASSVRRGKSSSEQFF. For the CDR3, the DNA is TGTGCCAGCAGCGTCCGGCGGGGGAAGTCGAGTTCTGAGCAGTTCTTC.

This chain uses TRBV14 with TRBJ2-3; 7 bases line up with TRBD1. Germline V gene data show CDR1 as SGHDN and CDR2 as FVKESK. V gave up 6 bases and J gave up 0 bases; unmatched junction bases: 6. CDR3 length equals 15 residues. CDR3 in DNA: TGTGCCAGCAGTATCACAGGGGTGAGCACAGATACGCAGTATTTT. Protein product: CASSITGVSTDTQYF.

The V call is TRBV25-1, the J call TRBJ1-4; possibly TRBD1 for D (6 bases). Germline values: CDR1 MGHDK, CDR2 SYGVNS. With 6 bases removed from V and 3 bases from J, the gap between germline ends came to 11 bases. The CDR3 has 14 amino acids. CDR3 amino acids: CASSSPGANEKLFF. CDR3 bases: TGTGCCAGCAGCTCTCCAGGGGCTAATGAAAAACTGTTTTTT.

V usage is TRBV5-6 and J usage is TRBJ1-2; 9 bases are a match to TRBD1. The V and J ends lost 3 bases and 8 bases, in that order; junction bases with no gene match: 23. Germline V gives CDR1 SGHDT, CDR2 YYEEEE. This CDR3 is 19 amino acids long. CDR3 protein: CASSSKRTGTGSLLGGYTF. CDR3 sequence (DNA): TGTGCCAGCAGCTCAAAACGTACCGGGACAGGGTCTCTACTGGGGGGCTACACCTTC. The full variable domain, its missing parts supplied by reference TRBV5-6 and TRBJ1-2, is DAGVTQSPTHLIKTRGQQVTLRCSPKSGHDTVSWYQQALGQGPQFIFQYYEEEERQRGNFPDRFSGHQFPNYSSELNVNALLLGDSALYLCASSSKRTGTGSLLGGYTFGSGTRLTVV.

The rearrangement joins TRBV19 to TRBJ2-4; the D gene is possibly TRBD1 (6 bases). Trimming left V 10 bases short and J 1 base short, with 17 bases between. CDR1 and CDR2 (germline): LNHDA, SQIVND (reference sequence). The CDR3 is 15 amino acids. The DNA of the CDR3 is TGTGCCACCCAATTCAGGGGTAGGGCCAAAAACATTCAGTACTTC. It yields the protein CATQFRGRAKNIQYF.